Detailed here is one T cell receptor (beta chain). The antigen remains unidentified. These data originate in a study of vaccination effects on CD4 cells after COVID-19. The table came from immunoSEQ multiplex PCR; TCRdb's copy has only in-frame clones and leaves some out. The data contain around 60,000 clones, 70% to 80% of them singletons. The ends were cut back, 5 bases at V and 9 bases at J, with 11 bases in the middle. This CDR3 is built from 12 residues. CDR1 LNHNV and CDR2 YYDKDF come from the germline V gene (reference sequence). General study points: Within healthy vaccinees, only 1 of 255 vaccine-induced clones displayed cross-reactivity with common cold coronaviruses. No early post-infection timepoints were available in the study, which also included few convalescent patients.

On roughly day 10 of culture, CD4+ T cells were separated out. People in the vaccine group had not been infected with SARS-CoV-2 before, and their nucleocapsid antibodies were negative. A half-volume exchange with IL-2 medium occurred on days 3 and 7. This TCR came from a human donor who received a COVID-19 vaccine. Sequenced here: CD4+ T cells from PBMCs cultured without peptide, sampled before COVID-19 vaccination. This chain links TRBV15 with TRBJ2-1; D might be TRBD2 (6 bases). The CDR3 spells CATSWGLGEQFF. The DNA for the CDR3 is TGTGCCACCAGCTGGGGACTGGGTGAGCAGTTCTTC.